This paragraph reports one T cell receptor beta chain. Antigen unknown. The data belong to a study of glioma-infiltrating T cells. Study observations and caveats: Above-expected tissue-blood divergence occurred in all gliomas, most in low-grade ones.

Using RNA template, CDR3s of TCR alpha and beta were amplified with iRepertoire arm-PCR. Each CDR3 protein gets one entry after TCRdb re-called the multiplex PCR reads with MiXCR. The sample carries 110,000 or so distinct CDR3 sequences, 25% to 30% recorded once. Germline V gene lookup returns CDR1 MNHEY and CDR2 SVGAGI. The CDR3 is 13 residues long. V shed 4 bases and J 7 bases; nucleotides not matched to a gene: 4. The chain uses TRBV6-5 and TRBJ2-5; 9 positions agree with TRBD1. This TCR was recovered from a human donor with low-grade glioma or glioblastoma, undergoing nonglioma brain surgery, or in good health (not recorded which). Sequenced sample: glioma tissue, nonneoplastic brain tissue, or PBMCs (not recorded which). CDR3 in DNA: TGTGCCAGCAGTTCGACAGGGGGAGGGACCCAGTACTTC. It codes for CASSSTGGGTQYF.